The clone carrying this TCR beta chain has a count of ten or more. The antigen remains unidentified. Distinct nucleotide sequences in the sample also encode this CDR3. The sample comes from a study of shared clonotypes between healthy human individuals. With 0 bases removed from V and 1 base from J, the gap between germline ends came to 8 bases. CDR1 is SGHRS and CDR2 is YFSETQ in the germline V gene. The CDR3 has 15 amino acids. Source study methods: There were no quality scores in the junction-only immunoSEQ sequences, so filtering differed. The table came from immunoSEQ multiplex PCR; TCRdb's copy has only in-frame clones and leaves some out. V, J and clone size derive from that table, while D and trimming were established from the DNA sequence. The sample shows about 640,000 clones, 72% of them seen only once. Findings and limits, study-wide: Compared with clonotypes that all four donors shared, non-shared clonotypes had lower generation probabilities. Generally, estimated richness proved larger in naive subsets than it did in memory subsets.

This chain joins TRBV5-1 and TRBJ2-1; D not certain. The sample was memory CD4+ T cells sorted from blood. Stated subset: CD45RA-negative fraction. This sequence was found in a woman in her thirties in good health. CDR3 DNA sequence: TGCGCCAGCAGCTTGGCCTCGAATTCCTACAATGAGCAGTTCTTC. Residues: CASSLASNSYNEQFF.